One sample yielded the 14 T cell receptor beta chains listed below, sequenced in a study of OX40 agonist ivuxolimab in advanced cancers. Sequencing used immunoSEQ multiplex PCR; TCRdb keeps in-frame clones, though not all of them. The repertoire holds about 71,000 clones, with about 81% as singletons. The specimen was CD4+ or CD8+ T cells sorted from blood, collected in a trial of the OX40 agonist ivuxolimab. Every receptor here comes from an adult with an advanced solid tumor such as melanoma, head and neck, liver or kidney cancer.

The V call is TRBV7-2, the J call TRBJ1-6, with 8 bases matching TRBD1. Per the germline V gene, CDR1 is SGHTA and CDR2 is FQGNSA. Losses at the gene ends were 5 bases for V and 8 bases for J; bases not matched to a gene: 8. The CDR3 length is 15 residues. In DNA form, the CDR3 reads TGTGCCAGCAGCCCGACCGGGACAGGCTATTCACCCCTCCACTTT. The encoded protein is CASSPTGTGYSPLHF.

This clone was seen only once. This chain links TRBV15 with TRBJ1-6; a weak D match, TRBD1 (5 bases). Germline loops: CDR1 LNHNV, CDR2 YYDKDF (reference sequence). CDR3 length: 16 amino acids. Trimming cost V 5 bases and J 8 bases, with 19 bases left between them. The CDR3 DNA reads as TGTGCCACCAGCTTCAACGGGGCCTCCGGGTATTCACCCCTCCACTTT. This translates into CATSFNGASGYSPLHF.

The CDR3 sequence: CASSDNSGANVLTF. For the CDR3, the DNA is TGTGCCAGCAGCGACAACTCTGGGGCCAACGTCCTGACTTTC. The gene calls are TRBV6-4 and TRBJ2-6; D is undetermined. From germline, CDR1 is MRHNA and CDR2 SNTAGT. Deletions cut 6 bases from V and 0 bases from J, with 6 bases between. The CDR3 length is 14 residues.

This clone was seen only once. A much bigger clone sits one base away, suggesting this may be a read error. Other DNA sequences in the sample encode the same CDR3. This chain connects TRBV30 to TRBJ1-2; D call uncertain. Germline CDR1 GTSNPN, CDR2 SVGIG (reference sequence). The CDR3 spans 15 residues. CDR3: CAWRQNGRLGLLYTF. In DNA form, the CDR3 reads TGCGCCTGGAGGCAAAACGGACGGTTGGGCCTACTCTACACCTTC.

The rearrangement uses TRBV4-1 and TRBJ1-2; D not resolved. Germline V CDR1 and CDR2: MGHRA, YSYEKL. V was cut by 3 bases and J by 4 bases, with 15 bases left in between. The CDR3 contains 15 residues. The CDR3 bases are TGCGCCAGCAGCCATCTCGGGTTTACGAGCTATGGCTACACCTTC. As protein: CASSHLGFTSYGYTF.

This chain connects TRBV11-2 to TRBJ2-7; maybe TRBD2 (5 bases). The CDR3 totals 13 residues. V was shortened by 7 bases and J by 3 bases, with 13 bases between the two germline ends. Germline CDR1 reads SGHAT; CDR2 reads FQNNGV. The CDR3: CASNSPRDYEQYF. The CDR3, as DNA: TGTGCCAGCAACTCTCCTCGGGACTACGAGCAGTACTTC.

The V and J genes are TRBV18 and TRBJ2-7, with D perhaps matching TRBD1 (6 bases). Germline V gene lookup returns CDR1 KGHSH and CDR2 LQKENI. V was clipped by 4 bases and J by 4 bases, with 17 bases between them. The CDR3 is 15 residues long. The CDR3 sequence: CASSLAGQNSYEQYF. CDR3 coding DNA: TGTGCCAGCTCACTAGCAGGACAGAATTCTTACGAGCAGTACTTC.

The chain uses TRBV10-3 and TRBJ2-7, with 8 bases matching TRBD1. The CDR3 is 16 residues long. Germline loops: CDR1 ENHRY, CDR2 SYGVKD. V trimming: 3 bases; J trimming: 2 bases; junction bases outside the gene matches: 9. CDR3 nucleotides: TGTGCCATCAGTGAAGGCGGTGGACAGGGAGCCTACGAGCAGTACTTC. Protein: CAISEGGGQGAYEQYF.

The J gene is TRBJ1-4, the V gene TRBV19; 7 bases line up with TRBD1. With 1 base clipped from V and 0 bases from J, the junction kept 2 bases outside the gene matches. This CDR3 comprises 16 residues. CDR1 LNHDA and CDR2 SQIVND come from the germline V gene (reference sequence). The CDR3 DNA follows: TGTGCCAGTAGTATAGTAGGGACAGCAACTAATGAAAAACTGTTTTTT. It translates to CASSIVGTATNEKLFF.

The genes are TRBV7-3 and TRBJ2-2; 8 bases are shared with TRBD2. There are 16 residues in the CDR3. The J segment lost 5 bases and the V segment lost 1 base, leaving 6 bases of the junction unmatched. The V gene's germline CDR1 is SGHTA and CDR2 FQGTGA. Written as DNA, the CDR3 is TGTGCCAGCAGCTTAATAGCGGGGCAAACTACCGGGGAGCTGTTTTTT. This sequence encodes CASSLIAGQTTGELFF.

The chain has TRBV7-2 and TRBJ2-1; 12 positions match TRBD2. The CDR3 is made up of 17 amino acids. J gave up 3 bases and V 6 bases, and 9 bases lay outside the gene matches. In germline, CDR1 is SGHTA, CDR2 FQGNSA. CDR3 in amino acids: CASRSTSGRFHYNEQFF. The CDR3 DNA follows: TGTGCCAGCAGGTCAACTAGCGGGAGGTTCCACTACAATGAGCAGTTCTTC.

The rearrangement links TRBV14 to TRBJ2-1; TRBD2 is a possible D gene (6 bases). The CDR3 loop spans 13 amino acids. The ends were cut back, 8 bases at V and 0 bases at J, with 8 bases in the middle. The germline V gene has CDR1 SGHDN and CDR2 FVKESK. The DNA of the CDR3 is TGTGCCAGCGGGAGGACCTCCTACAATGAGCAGTTCTTC. Protein: CASGRTSYNEQFF.

The gene calls are TRBV7-8 and TRBJ2-1, with TRBD2 as a possible D gene (5 bases). This CDR3 is 13 amino acids long. The V gene's germline CDR1 is SGHVS and CDR2 FQNEAQ. The V end was cut by 1 base, the J end by 6 bases, with 7 bases between. CDR3 bases: TGTGCCAGCAGCTTAGGGGCGGGCAATGAGCAGTTCTTC. Translated, it gives CASSLGAGNEQFF.

This clone was counted only a few times. The gene calls are TRBV29-1 and TRBJ1-2; no clear D. Per germline, CDR1 SQVTM and CDR2 ANQGSEA. This CDR3 is 13 amino acids long. Trimming took off 3 bases at V and 8 bases at J, with 16 bases between the two ends. The CDR3: CSVDGWRVEGYTF. DNA for the CDR3: TGCAGCGTTGATGGCTGGCGAGTAGAGGGCTACACCTTC.